These T cell receptor beta chains were read from a single sample in a study of cytomegalovirus exposure and HLA in healthy donors. Here immunoSEQ multiplex PCR was the method, and the copy in TCRdb shows in-frame clones only, minus some. Here the sample spans over 25,000 clones, about 66% being singletons. The sequencing input was PBMCs. The origin of the receptors is a male donor in good health and CMV-seropositive. Each CDR3 is given with its conserved first and last residue.

>TRBV2|TRBJ1-1
CASSFPQGAGTEAFF
>TRBV7-2|TRBJ2-5
CASSWRAVAGSSEYF
>TRBV6-4|TRBJ1-2
CASSTGLTFYGYTF
>TRBV6-5|TRBJ1-2
CASSPQPGNGYTF
>TRBV5-6|TRBJ1-5
CASSRGGSSSNQPQHF
>TRBV7-6|TRBJ1-1
CASSSGQGGEAFF
>TRBV6-1|TRBJ2-3
CASRSLDRGRDTQYF
>TRBV15|TRBJ2-3
CATSRLAGGLRGGDTQYF
>TRBV6-5|TRBJ1-2
CASSEGGSHGYTF
>TRBV18|TRBJ2-7
CASSPLDRTGGHEQYF
>TRBV5-1|TRBJ2-7
CASSLVASGDYEQYF
>TRBV6-1|TRBJ2-1
CASSGQVLVPEQFF
>TRBV30|TRBJ1-2
CAWASQAAGYTF
>TRBV27|TRBJ1-5
CASRREGVGQPQHF
>TRBV30|TRBJ1-5
CAWTSEGNQPQHF
>TRBV4-1|TRBJ2-1
CASSPGQGGYNEQFF
>TRBV9|TRBJ1-2
CASSPRTVPLANYGYTF
>TRBV6-6|TRBJ1-3
CASREGLISGNTIYF
>TRBV2|TRBJ1-6
CARGPTGGHHSPLHF
>TRBV30|TRBJ2-7
CAWSPMTSYEQYF
>TRBV7-9|TRBJ1-2
CASSVRDSRGYTF
>TRBV29-1|TRBJ1-2
CSVDSLRRDYGYTF
>TRBV4-2|TRBJ2-1
CASSQDPGVDHNEQFF
>TRBV10-3|TRBJ1-2
CAISEPDRGNYGYTF